The next 17 T cell receptor beta chains were all read from a single sample in a study of identifying expanded T cells in peripheral blood. Profiling relied on immunoSEQ multiplex PCR, and the TCRdb table lists in-frame clones only, not all of them. The sample holds about 100,000 clones, over 80% seen once. Sequenced material: blood. These receptor sequences come from a person aged 18 to 69 in good health.

The CDR3 bases are TGTGCCAGTAGTATAGGGGCCTCAGATACGCAGTATTTT. The encoded protein is CASSIGASDTQYF. This rearrangement joins TRBV19 to TRBJ2-3; D gene uncertain. Germline assignment: CDR1 LNHDA and CDR2 SQIVND (reference sequence). Trimming pared 1 base from V and 4 bases from J, leaving 6 bases between. The CDR3 loop spans 13 amino acids.

The chain employs TRBV7-9 and TRBJ1-2; D is undetermined. V lost 1 base, J lost 8 bases, and 5 bases lay in between. Germline V gene lookup returns CDR1 SEHNR and CDR2 FQNEAQ (reference sequence). The CDR3 runs 11 residues. This chain's CDR3 is CASSLGAGYTF. Written as DNA, the CDR3 is TGTGCCAGCAGCTTAGGGGCCGGCTACACCTTC.

This clone was observed a single time. The V gene is TRBV7-9, the J gene TRBJ2-4; TRBD1 is a possible D gene (6 bases). V was shortened by 2 bases and J by 2 bases, with 13 bases between the two germline ends. This CDR3 is built from 16 residues. Germline V gene sequence: CDR1 SEHNR, CDR2 FQNEAQ (reference sequence). The CDR3 nucleotides read TGTGCCAGCAGCTTATTGTTAGGGACAACCAAAAACATTCAGTACTTC. Protein sequence: CASSLLLGTTKNIQYF.

This clone was counted a single time. The J gene is TRBJ1-2, the V gene TRBV19, with D unresolved. Looked up from germline, CDR1 is LNHDA and CDR2 is SQIVND (reference sequence). The CDR3 contains 15 residues. V was clipped by 7 bases and J by 3 bases, with 18 bases between them. CDR3 sequence: CASTPGRSWDYGYTF. DNA of the CDR3: TGTGCCAGTACTCCTGGTCGGTCCTGGGACTATGGCTACACCTTC.

The chain is built from TRBV5-1 and TRBJ1-3, with 7 bases matching TRBD1. This CDR3 contains 16 residues. Germline values: CDR1 SGHRS, CDR2 YFSETQ. V lost 4 bases and J lost 3; bases outside the gene matches: 10. In DNA, the CDR3 is TGCGCCAGCAGCGCGACAATGAGACAGGGTGGAAACACCATATATTTT. This translates into CASSATMRQGGNTIYF. The whole variable domain, remainder taken from reference TRBV5-1 and TRBJ1-3, is KAGVTQTPRYLIKTRGQQVTLSCSPISGHRSVSWYQQTPGQGLQFLFEYFSETQRNKGNFPGRFSGRQFSNSRSEMNVSTLELGDSALYLCASSATMRQGGNTIYFGEGSWLTVV.

The chain couples TRBV2 to TRBJ1-4; the match to TRBD1 covers 8 bases. From germline, CDR1 is SNHLY and CDR2 FYNNEI. V shed 3 bases and J 3 bases; nucleotides not matched to a gene: 18. This CDR3 is built from 20 residues. Written as DNA, the CDR3 is TGTGCCAGCAGTGATCTTTTAGGACAGGGTACCGGGTCGGCTAATGAAAAACTGTTTTTT. Translated, it gives CASSDLLGQGTGSANEKLFF.

Comments on this clone: This may be a read error: a much more frequent sequence differs by one nucleotide. The chain recombines TRBV6-5 with TRBJ1-2; the match to TRBD1 covers 9 bases. Germline assignment: CDR1 MNHEY and CDR2 SVGAGI. CDR3 length: 15 amino acids. The trim removed 5 bases at V and 8 bases at J, leaving 12 bases unmatched. Here the CDR3 reads CASSPEFRGTGGYTF. In DNA, the CDR3 is TGTGCCAGCAGTCCGGAGTTCAGGGGGACAGGGGGCTACACCTTC.

V and J are TRBV10-3 and TRBJ2-2; D remains unclear. The CDR3 totals 12 residues. Trimming cost V 7 bases and J 4 bases, with 7 bases left between them. Germline loops: CDR1 ENHRY, CDR2 SYGVKD. CDR3 sequence reads: CAIKGSTGELFF. CDR3 nucleotides: TGTGCCATCAAAGGCAGCACCGGGGAGCTGTTTTTT.

The count of this clone is one. V and J are TRBV5-5 and TRBJ2-5; TRBD2 is a possible D gene (6 bases). The germline CDR1 and CDR2 sequences are SGHKS and YYEKEE (reference sequence). V lost 6 bases and J 0 bases, leaving 12 bases between the germline ends. CDR3 length: 14 residues. The CDR3 protein is CASTPGLYQETQYF. The CDR3, as DNA: TGTGCCAGCACCCCGGGACTGTACCAAGAGACCCAGTACTTC.

The chain combines TRBV18 with TRBJ1-2, with 9 bases that match TRBD1. The CDR3 extends over 16 amino acids. CDR1 KGHSH and CDR2 LQKENI come from the germline V gene. Trimming cost V 3 bases and J 5 bases; bases outside gene matches: 10. The CDR3: CASSPPQGALRYGYTF. CDR3 DNA sequence: TGTGCCAGCTCACCGCCACAGGGGGCGCTGCGGTATGGCTACACCTTC.

The chain uses TRBV6-1 and TRBJ2-7; unclear D gene. CDR1 and CDR2 from the germline V gene are MNHNS and SASEGT. Trimming stripped 8 bases from V and 4 bases from J, with 21 bases between. The CDR3 has 15 residues. CDR3 coding DNA: TGTGCCAGCGCCATGAAAAAAACCGGGCTGTACGAGCAGTACTTC. As protein: CASAMKKTGLYEQYF.

In its sample, this clone was seen once. J is TRBJ2-2 and V is TRBV25-1; no clear D gene. The CDR3 covers 12 residues. Per the germline V gene, CDR1 is MGHDK and CDR2 is SYGVNS. Trimming stripped 3 bases from V and 1 base from J, with 0 bases between. The CDR3 reads CASSENTGELFF. The CDR3 region has the DNA TGTGCCAGCAGTGAGAACACCGGGGAGCTGTTTTTT. Variable domain in full (rest from reference TRBV25-1 and TRBJ2-2): EADIYQTPRYLVIGTGKKITLECSQTMGHDKMYWYQQDPGMELHLIHYSYGVNSTEKGDLSSESTVSRIRTEHFPLTLESARPSHTSQYLCASSENTGELFFGEGSRLTVL.

The gene calls are TRBV2 and TRBJ2-2; 10 bases match TRBD1. This CDR3 spans 15 amino acids. Trimming at V came to 4 bases and at J to 3 bases, leaving 2 bases not matched to a gene. Germline V CDR1 and CDR2: SNHLY, FYNNEI. In nucleotides, the CDR3 is TGTGCCAGCAGTGTGGGACAGGGGTACACCGGGGAGCTGTTTTTT. As protein: CASSVGQGYTGELFF.

The rearrangement uses TRBV4-2 and TRBJ1-3; weak D call: TRBD1 (6 bases). This CDR3 has 17 amino acids. The V and J ends lost 4 bases and 6 bases respectively, with 22 bases between them. Germline values: CDR1 LGHNA, CDR2 YNFKEQ. The CDR3 region is CASSRQRGGQRINTIYF. The CDR3 DNA is TGTGCCAGCAGCCGACAAAGGGGGGGACAAAGGATAAACACCATATATTTT.

The chain carries TRBV9 and TRBJ2-5, with D possibly being TRBD2 (6 bases). The CDR3 is made up of 16 amino acids. V lost 0 bases, J lost 1 base, and 13 bases lay in between. CDR1 and CDR2 from the germline V gene are SGDLS and YYNGEE. The DNA of the CDR3 is TGTGCCAGCAGCGTAGAGGACTACCGGAGCCAAGAGACCCAGTACTTC. As protein: CASSVEDYRSQETQYF. The full variable domain, with the rest looked up from reference TRBV9 and TRBJ2-5, is DSGVTQTPKHLITATGQRVTLRCSPRSGDLSVYWYQQSLDQGLQFLIQYYNGEERAKGNILERFSAQQFPDLHSELNLSSLELGDSALYFCASSVEDYRSQETQYFGPGTRLLVL.

This clone was seen just once. V and J are TRBV13 and TRBJ1-2; the match to TRBD1 covers 9 bases. The CDR3 length is 16 residues. Germline V gene data show CDR1 as PRHDT and CDR2 as FYEKMQ (reference sequence). Germline trimming cut 0 bases from V and 6 bases from J; bases unmatched to any gene: 8. The CDR3 region is CASSLGGSQGAHGYTF. CDR3 coding DNA: TGTGCCAGCAGCTTAGGAGGTTCACAGGGGGCGCATGGCTACACCTTC.

The chain has TRBV7-2 and TRBJ2-7; the D gene is possibly TRBD2 (6 bases). The germline V gene encodes CDR1 SGHTA and CDR2 FQGNSA. CDR3 length: 15 amino acids. V lost 2 bases to trimming and J lost 2 bases, with 13 bases between them. This CDR3 is CASSLYGGAAYEQYF. The CDR3 DNA reads TGTGCCAGCAGCTTATACGGCGGGGCAGCCTACGAGCAGTACTTC.